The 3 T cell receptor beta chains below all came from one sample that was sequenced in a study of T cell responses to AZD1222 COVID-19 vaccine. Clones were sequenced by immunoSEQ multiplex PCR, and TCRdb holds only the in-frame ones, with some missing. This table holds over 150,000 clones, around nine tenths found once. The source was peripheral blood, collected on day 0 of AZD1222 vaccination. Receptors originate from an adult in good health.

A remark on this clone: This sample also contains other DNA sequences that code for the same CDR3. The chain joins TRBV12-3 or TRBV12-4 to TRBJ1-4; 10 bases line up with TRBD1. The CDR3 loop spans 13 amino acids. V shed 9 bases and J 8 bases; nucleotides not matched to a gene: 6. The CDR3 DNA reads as TGTGCCAGTCGACAGGGGGCGCGAGAAAAACTGTTTTTT. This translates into CASRQGAREKLFF.

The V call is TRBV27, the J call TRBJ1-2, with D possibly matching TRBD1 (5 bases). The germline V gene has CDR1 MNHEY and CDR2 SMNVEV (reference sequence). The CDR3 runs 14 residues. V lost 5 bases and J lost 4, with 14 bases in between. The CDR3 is CASSPREVGYGYTF. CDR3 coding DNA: TGTGCCAGCAGTCCCAGGGAGGTGGGCTATGGCTACACCTTC.

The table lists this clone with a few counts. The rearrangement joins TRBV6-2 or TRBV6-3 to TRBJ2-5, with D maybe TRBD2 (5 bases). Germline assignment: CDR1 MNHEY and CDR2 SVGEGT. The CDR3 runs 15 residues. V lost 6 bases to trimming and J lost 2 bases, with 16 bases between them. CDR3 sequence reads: CASSHLLLVQETQYF. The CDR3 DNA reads TGTGCCAGCAGCCACCTTTTACTAGTGCAAGAGACCCAGTACTTC.